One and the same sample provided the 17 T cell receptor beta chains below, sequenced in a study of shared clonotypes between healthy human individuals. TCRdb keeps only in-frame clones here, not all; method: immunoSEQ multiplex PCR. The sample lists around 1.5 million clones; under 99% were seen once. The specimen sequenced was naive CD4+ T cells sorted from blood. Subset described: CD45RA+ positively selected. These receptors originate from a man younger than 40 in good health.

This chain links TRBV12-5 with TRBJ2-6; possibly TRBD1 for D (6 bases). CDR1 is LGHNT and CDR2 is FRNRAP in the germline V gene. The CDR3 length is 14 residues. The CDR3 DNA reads TGTGCCTCGGACAGCCCCTCTGGGGCCAACGTCCTGACTTTC. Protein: CASDSPSGANVLTF.

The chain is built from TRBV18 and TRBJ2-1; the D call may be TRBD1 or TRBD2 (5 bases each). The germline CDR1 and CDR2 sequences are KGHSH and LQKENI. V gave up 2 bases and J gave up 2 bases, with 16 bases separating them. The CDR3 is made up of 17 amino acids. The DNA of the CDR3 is TGTGCCAGCTCACCAGAGGGGCACCCTGGCCCCTACAATGAGCAGTTCTTC. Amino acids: CASSPEGHPGPYNEQFF.

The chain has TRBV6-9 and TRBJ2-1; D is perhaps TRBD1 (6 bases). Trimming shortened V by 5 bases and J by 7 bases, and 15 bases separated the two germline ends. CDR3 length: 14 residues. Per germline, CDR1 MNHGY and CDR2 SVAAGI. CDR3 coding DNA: TGTGCCAGCAGTCAACTCGGACAGCTGAATGAGCAGTTCTTC. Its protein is CASSQLGQLNEQFF.

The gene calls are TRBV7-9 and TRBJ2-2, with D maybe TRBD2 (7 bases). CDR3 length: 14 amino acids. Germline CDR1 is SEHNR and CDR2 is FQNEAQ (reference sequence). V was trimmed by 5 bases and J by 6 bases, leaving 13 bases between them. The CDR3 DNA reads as TGTGCCAGCAGCCTCAAGGGGGGGCCCGGGGAGCTGTTTTTT. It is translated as CASSLKGGPGELFF.

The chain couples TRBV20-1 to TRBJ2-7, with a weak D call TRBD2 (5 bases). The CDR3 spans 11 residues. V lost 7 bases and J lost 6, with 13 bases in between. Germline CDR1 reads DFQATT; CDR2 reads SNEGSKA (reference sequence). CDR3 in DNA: TGCAGTGGGGGAGCTGGGTCCGAGCAGTACTTC. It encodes CSGGAGSEQYF.

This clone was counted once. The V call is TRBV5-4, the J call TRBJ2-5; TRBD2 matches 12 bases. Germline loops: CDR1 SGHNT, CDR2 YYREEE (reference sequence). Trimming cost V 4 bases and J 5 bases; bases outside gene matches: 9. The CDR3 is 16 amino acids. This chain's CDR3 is CASSPQTSGRAETQYF. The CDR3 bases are TGTGCCAGCAGCCCCCAGACTAGCGGGAGAGCTGAGACCCAGTACTTC.

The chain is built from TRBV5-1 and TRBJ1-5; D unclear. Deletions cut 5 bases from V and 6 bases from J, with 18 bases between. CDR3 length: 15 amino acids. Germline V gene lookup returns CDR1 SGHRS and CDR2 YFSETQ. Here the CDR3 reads CASSQTPGAGQPQHF. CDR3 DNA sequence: TGCGCCAGCAGTCAAACACCCGGAGCGGGTCAGCCCCAGCATTTT. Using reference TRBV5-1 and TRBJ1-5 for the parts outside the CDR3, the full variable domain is KAGVTQTPRYLIKTRGQQVTLSCSPISGHRSVSWYQQTPGQGLQFLFEYFSETQRNKGNFPGRFSGRQFSNSRSEMNVSTLELGDSALYLCASSQTPGAGQPQHFGDGTRLSIL.

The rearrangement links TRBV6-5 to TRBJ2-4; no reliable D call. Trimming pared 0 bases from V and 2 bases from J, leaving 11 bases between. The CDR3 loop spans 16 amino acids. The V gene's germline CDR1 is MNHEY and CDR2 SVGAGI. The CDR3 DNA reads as TGTGCCAGCAGTTACTCGCCTTTTTCTACCAAAAACATTCAGTACTTC. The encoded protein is CASSYSPFSTKNIQYF.

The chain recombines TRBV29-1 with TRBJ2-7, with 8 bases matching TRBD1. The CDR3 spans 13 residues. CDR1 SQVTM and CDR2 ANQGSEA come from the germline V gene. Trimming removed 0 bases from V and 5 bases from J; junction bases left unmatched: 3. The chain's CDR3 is CSVEDPRGHEQYF. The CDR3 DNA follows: TGCAGCGTTGAAGATCCCAGGGGGCACGAGCAGTACTTC.

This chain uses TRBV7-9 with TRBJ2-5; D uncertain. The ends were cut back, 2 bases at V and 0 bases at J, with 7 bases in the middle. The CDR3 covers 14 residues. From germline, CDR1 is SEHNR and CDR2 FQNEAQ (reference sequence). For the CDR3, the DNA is TGTGCCAGCAGCTTACGTGCGTACCAAGAGACCCAGTACTTC. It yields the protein CASSLRAYQETQYF.

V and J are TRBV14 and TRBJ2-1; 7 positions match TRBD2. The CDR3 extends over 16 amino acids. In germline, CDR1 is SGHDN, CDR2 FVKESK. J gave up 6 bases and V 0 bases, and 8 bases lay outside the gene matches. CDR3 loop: CASSQDRWEGSNEQFF. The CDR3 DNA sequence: TGTGCCAGCAGCCAAGATCGGTGGGAGGGGTCCAATGAGCAGTTCTTC.

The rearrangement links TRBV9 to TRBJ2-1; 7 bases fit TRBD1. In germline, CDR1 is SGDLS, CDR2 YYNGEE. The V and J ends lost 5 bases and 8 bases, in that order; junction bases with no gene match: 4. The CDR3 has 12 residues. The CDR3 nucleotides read TGTGCCAGCAGTCTACAGGGGCATGAGCAGTTCTTC. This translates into CASSLQGHEQFF.

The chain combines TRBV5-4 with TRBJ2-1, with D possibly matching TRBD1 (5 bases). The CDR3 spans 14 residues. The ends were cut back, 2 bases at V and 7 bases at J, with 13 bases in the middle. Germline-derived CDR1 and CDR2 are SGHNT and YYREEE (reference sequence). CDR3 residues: CASSFRAPGNEQFF. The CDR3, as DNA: TGTGCCAGCAGCTTCAGGGCTCCTGGAAATGAGCAGTTCTTC.

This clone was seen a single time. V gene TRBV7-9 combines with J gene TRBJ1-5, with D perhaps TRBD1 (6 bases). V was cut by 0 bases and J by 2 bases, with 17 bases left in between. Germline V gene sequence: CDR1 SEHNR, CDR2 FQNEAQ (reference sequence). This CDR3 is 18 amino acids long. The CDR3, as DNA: TGTGCCAGCAGCTTAGCGCTTCAGGGGTTGGGGGGCAATCAGCCCCAGCATTTT. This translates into CASSLALQGLGGNQPQHF. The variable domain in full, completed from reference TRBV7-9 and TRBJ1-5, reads DTGVSQNPRHKITKRGQNVTFRCDPISEHNRLYWYRQTLGQGPEFLTYFQNEAQLEKSRLLSDRFSAERPKGSFSTLEIQRTEQGDSAMYLCASSLALQGLGGNQPQHFGDGTRLSIL.

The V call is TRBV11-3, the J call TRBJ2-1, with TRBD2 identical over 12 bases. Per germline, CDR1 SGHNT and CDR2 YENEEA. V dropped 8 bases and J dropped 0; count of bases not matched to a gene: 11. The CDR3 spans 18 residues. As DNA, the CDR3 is TGTGCCAGCTCCCTTGGGACTAGCGGGCCTAGCTCCTACAATGAGCAGTTCTTC. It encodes CASSLGTSGPSSYNEQFF.

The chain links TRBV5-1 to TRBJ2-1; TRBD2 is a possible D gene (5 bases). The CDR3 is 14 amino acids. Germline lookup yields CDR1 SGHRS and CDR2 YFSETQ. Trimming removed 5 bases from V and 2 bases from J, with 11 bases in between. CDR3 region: CASRGGSPYNEQFF. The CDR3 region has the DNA TGCGCCAGCAGGGGCGGGTCACCCTACAATGAGCAGTTCTTC.

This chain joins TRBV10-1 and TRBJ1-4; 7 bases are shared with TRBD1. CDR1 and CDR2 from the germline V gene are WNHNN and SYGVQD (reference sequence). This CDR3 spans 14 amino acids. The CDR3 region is CARGPGQSTEKLFF. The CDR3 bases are TGCGCACGAGGTCCGGGACAGTCCACCGAAAAACTGTTTTTT.